This TCR beta chain came from a study of cytomegalovirus exposure and HLA in healthy donors. Study-wide results and caveats: The authors later found TCR association rates varying by HLA locus, with DRB1 most and HLA-C fewest. In a later analysis, productive TCRs from donors in an Asian-associated ancestry cluster reportedly carried fewer N-insertions than the cohort mean.

Of note for this clone: Its specificity is not known.

This PCR relied on a set of 60 Vbeta primers and 13 Jbeta primers. Per the study methods: It was a later analysis that counted around 85 million unique TCR beta chains, of which some 9.9 million were shared. TCRdb keeps only in-frame clones here, not all; method: immunoSEQ multiplex PCR. For V, J and clone size, that table is used; D and trimming come from the DNA. The sample contains 95,000 to 100,000 clones, 75% of which appear only once. Healthy bone marrow donors made up the cohort. The germline V gene encodes CDR1 SGHTA and CDR2 FQGTGA. The CDR3 loop spans 13 amino acids. Trimming took off 5 bases at V and 3 bases at J, with 10 bases between the two ends.

This chain links TRBV7-3 with TRBJ1-1, with D hard to call. This sequence originates from a man in his fifties or sixties in good health and CMV-seronegative. Sequences were obtained from PBMCs. The DNA of the CDR3 is TGTGCCAGCAGCCCTAATGCCGACACTGAAGCTTTCTTT. Residues: CASSPNADTEAFF.